The rows below give T cell receptor beta chains drawn from one sample of a study of blood T cells in healthy people across ages. Using its own MiXCR run on the 5' RACE reads, TCRdb lists one record per CDR3 protein. The top ten clones hold under 4.5% of a sample with about 800,000 distinct CDR3 sequences, approximately 25% of them seen once. The same specimen was also included in a second study, on T cells of mothers and their children.

Sample: blood. All receptors derive from a boy under 18 in good health. CDR3s include the opening cysteine and the closing phenylalanine or tryptophan. D genes are given only for firm matches. Not all rows give a size; the values are once, few, many and, for expanded clones, a class.

D gene,V gene,J gene,clone size,CDR3 protein,CDR3 DNA
-,TRBV24-1,TRBJ1-1,-,CATSDSTFTEAFF,TGTGCCACCAGTGATTCTACGTTCACTGAAGCTTTCTTT
-,TRBV4-3,TRBJ2-7,-,CASSQERVYEQYF,TGCGCCAGCAGCCAGGAGCGGGTTTACGAGCAGTACTTC
-,TRBV29-1,TRBJ1-5,-,CSVRGQGGQPQQF,TGCAGCGTCCGGGGGCAGGGTGGCCAGCCCCAGCAGTTT
-,TRBV4-1,TRBJ2-7,few,CASSPSWSDPEQYF,TGCGCCAGCAGCCCGTCGTGGAGTGATCCCGAGCAGTACTTC
TRBD1,TRBV9,TRBJ1-4,few,CASSPSGTGFEKLFF,TGTGCCAGCAGCCCCTCCGGGACAGGGTTTGAAAAACTGTTTTTT
TRBD2,TRBV4-3,TRBJ2-1,-,CASSQEWIPFLAGGYNEQFF,TGCGCCAGCAGCCAAGAGTGGATCCCTTTTCTAGCGGGGGGGTACAATGAGCAGTTCTTC
-,TRBV6-6,TRBJ2-5,few,CASSYGGGSGETQYF,TGTGCCAGCAGTTACGGTGGAGGAAGTGGGGAGACCCAGTACTTC
TRBD2,TRBV5-1,TRBJ2-7,few,CASSPGLGAYEQYF,TGCGCCAGCAGCCCCGGACTAGGGGCCTACGAGCAGTACTTC
-,TRBV5-1,TRBJ2-1,few,CASRLQGFNEQFF,TGCGCCAGCCGCTTACAGGGTTTCAATGAGCAGTTCTTC
TRBD1,TRBV20-1,TRBJ2-7,-,CSGQGQGLNEQYF,TGCAGTGGCCAGGGACAGGGGCTGAACGAGCAGTACTTC
-,TRBV7-2,TRBJ2-3,few,CASSGQPGLETIF,TGTGCCAGCAGCGGTCAGCCGGGACTGGAAACGATTTTT
-,TRBV6-5,TRBJ1-3,few,CASNPLRGNTIYF,TGTGCCAGCAACCCGTTAAGGGGAAACACCATATATTTT
-,TRBV4-1,TRBJ2-3,-,CASSQEIGGGADTQYF,TGCGCCAGCAGCCAAGAGATCGGGGGAGGCGCAGATACGCAGTATTTT
-,TRBV7-9,TRBJ2-7,-,CASSPPAYPYEQYF,TGTGCCAGCAGCCCCCCTGCCTACCCCTACGAGCAGTACTTC
-,TRBV7-9,TRBJ2-5,-,CASSESRLETQYF,TGTGCCAGCAGCGAAAGTAGGTTGGAGACCCAGTACTTC
-,TRBV20-1,TRBJ1-4,few,CSASGQGNEKLFF,TGCAGTGCTAGTGGTCAGGGAAATGAAAAACTGTTTTTT
-,TRBV12-3/TRBV12-4,TRBJ2-1,few,CASSPQTSGDEQFF,TGTGCCAGCAGCCCACAAACTAGTGGCGATGAGCAGTTCTTC
TRBD2,TRBV15,TRBJ2-7,many,CATKPGGIPYEQYF,TGTGCCACCAAACCGGGGGGAATCCCCTACGAGCAGTACTTC
-,TRBV29-1,TRBJ2-5,few,CSAQVGETQYF,TGCAGCGCGCAGGTGGGAGAGACCCAGTACTTC
-,TRBV25-1,TRBJ2-7,few,CASSGHISYEQYF,TGTGCCAGCAGTGGACACATCTCCTACGAGCAGTACTTC
-,TRBV29-1,TRBJ2-3,few,CSVREGADTQYF,TGCAGCGTTCGAGAAGGAGCAGATACGCAGTATTTT
TRBD2,TRBV7-2,TRBJ2-4,few,CASSPSGRTILAKNIQYF,TGTGCCAGCAGTCCTAGCGGGCGCACGATACTCGCCAAAAACATTCAGTACTTC